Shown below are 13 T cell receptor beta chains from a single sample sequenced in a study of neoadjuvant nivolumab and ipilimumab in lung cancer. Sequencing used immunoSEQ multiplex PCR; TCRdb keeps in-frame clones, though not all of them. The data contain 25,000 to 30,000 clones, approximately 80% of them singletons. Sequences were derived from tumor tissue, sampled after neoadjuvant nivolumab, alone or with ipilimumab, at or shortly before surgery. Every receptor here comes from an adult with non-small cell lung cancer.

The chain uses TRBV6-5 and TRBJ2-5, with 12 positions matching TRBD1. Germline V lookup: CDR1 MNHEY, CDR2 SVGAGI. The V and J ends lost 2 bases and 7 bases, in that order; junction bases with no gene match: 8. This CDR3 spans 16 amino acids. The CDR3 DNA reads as TGTGCCAGCAGTTACGGGGGGACAGGGGGCGTCGGGACCCAGTACTTC. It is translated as CASSYGGTGGVGTQYF.

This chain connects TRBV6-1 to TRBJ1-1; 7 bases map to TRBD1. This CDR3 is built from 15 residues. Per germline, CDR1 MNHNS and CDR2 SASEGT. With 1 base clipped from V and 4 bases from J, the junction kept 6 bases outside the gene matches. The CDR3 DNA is TGTGCCAGCAGTGAAGAAGAGACAGGGAGCACTGAAGCTTTCTTT. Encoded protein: CASSEEETGSTEAFF.

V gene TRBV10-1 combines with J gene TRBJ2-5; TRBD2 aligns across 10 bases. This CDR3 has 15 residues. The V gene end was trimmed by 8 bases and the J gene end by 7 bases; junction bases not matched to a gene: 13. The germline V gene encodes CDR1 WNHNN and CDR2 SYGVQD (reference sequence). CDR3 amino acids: CASGTGLAVHRTQYF. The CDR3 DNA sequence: TGCGCCAGCGGAACCGGACTAGCGGTGCATCGGACCCAGTACTTC.

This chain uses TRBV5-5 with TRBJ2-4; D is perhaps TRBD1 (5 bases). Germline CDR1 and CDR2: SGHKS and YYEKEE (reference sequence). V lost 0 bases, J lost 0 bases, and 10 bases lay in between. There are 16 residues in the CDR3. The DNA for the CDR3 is TGTGCCAGCAGCTTGGCCCCAGGGCTAGCCAAAAACATTCAGTACTTC. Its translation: CASSLAPGLAKNIQYF.

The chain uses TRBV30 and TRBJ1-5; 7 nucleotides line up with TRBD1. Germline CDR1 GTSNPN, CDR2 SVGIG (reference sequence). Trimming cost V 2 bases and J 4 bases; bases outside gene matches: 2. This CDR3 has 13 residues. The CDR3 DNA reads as TGTGCCTGGAGTCTCAGGGGGAATCAGCCCCAGCATTTT. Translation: CAWSLRGNQPQHF.

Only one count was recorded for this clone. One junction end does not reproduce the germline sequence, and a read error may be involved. CDR3 sequence (DNA): TGTGCCAGCAGCTTGGCCGGCAGTTTCTATGGCTACACCTTC. This sequence encodes CASSLAGSFYGYTF. The J gene is TRBJ1-2, the V gene TRBV5-1; D not resolved. The germline V gene has CDR1 SGHRS and CDR2 YFSETQ. The length of the CDR3 is 14 residues.

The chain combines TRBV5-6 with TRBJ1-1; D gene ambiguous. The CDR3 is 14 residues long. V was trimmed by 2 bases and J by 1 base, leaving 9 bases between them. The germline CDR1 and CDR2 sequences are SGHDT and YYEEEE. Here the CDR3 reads CASSFGIQNTEAFF. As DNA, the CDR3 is TGTGCCAGCAGCTTCGGCATCCAGAACACTGAAGCTTTCTTT.

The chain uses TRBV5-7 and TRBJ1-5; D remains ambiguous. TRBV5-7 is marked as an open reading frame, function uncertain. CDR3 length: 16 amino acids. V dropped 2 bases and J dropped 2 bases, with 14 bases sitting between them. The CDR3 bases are TGTGCCAGCAGCTTCTCGGGTTCGCGTGGCAATCAGCCCCAGCATTTT. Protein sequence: CASSFSGSRGNQPQHF.

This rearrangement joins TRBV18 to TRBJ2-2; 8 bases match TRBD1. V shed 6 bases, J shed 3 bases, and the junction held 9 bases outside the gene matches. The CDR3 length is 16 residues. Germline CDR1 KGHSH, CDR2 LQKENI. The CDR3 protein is CASSSQGASDTGELFF. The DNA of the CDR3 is TGTGCCAGCTCGTCCCAGGGGGCATCGGACACCGGGGAGCTGTTTTTT.

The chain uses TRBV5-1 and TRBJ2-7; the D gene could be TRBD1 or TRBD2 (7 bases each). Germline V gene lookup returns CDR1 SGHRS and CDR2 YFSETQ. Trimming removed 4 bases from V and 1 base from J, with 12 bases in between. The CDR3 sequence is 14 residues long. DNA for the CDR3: TGCGCCAGCAGCGTTCAGGGGGGGTCCTACGAGCAGTACTTC. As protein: CASSVQGGSYEQYF.

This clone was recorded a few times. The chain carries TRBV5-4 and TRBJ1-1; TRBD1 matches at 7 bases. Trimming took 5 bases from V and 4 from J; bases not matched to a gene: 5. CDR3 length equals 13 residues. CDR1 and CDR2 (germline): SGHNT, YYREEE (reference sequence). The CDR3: CASSQGVGTEAFF. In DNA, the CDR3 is TGTGCCAGCAGTCAGGGGGTGGGCACTGAAGCTTTCTTT.

Written as DNA, the CDR3 is TGTGCCACCAGCAGCGAACAGGGCTCCTACGAGCAGTACTTC. It yields the protein CATSSEQGSYEQYF. The chain employs TRBV15 and TRBJ2-7; tentative D call: TRBD1 (6 bases). Trimming cost V 3 bases and J 0 bases, with 9 bases left between them. Germline CDR1 reads LNHNV; CDR2 reads YYDKDF (reference sequence). This CDR3 region has 14 residues.

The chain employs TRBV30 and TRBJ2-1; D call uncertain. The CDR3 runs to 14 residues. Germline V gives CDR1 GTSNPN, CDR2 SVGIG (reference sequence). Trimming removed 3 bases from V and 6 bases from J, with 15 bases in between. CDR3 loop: CAWSGRRVLNEQFF. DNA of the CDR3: TGTGCCTGGAGCGGTCGCCGGGTCCTCAATGAGCAGTTCTTC.